This TCR beta chain was captured by sequencing in a study of beta chain features in type 1 diabetes. Investigators reverse transcribed all isolated RNA, so they sequenced expressed TCRB transcripts. Sequencing was performed with immunoSEQ multiplex PCR; in TCRdb, only in-frame clones are kept and a portion is missing. The sample consists of under 450,000 clones, approximately 15% of them appearing once. With 1 base removed from V and 2 bases from J, the gap between germline ends came to 7 bases. Germline loops: CDR1 SGHDT, CDR2 YYEEEE. The CDR3 contains 14 residues. The V and J genes are TRBV5-6 and TRBJ1-3; no reliable D call. This receptor was taken from a man aged 30-40 years in good health. The specimen was naive CD4+ T cells from blood. The CDR3 loop is CASSLSGAGNTIYF. The CDR3 nucleotides are TGTGCCAGCAGCTTGTCCGGGGCTGGAAACACCATATATTTT. Complete variable domain (other parts from reference TRBV5-6 and TRBJ1-3): DAGVTQSPTHLIKTRGQQVTLRCSPKSGHDTVSWYQQALGQGPQFIFQYYEEEERQRGNFPDRFSGHQFPNYSSELNVNALLLGDSALYLCASSLSGAGNTIYFGEGSWLTVV.